A selection of T cell receptor beta chains follows, all from one sample in a study of T cell responses to AZD1222 COVID-19 vaccine. Clones were read by immunoSEQ multiplex PCR, and TCRdb kept only the in-frame ones, dropping some. The sample has 100,000 or so clones; around 87% are singletons. This material consisted of peripheral blood, taken on day 0 of MenACWY control vaccination. The receptors were gathered from an adult in good health. Both conserved end residues are part of each CDR3. D genes are given only for firm matches. Not every row has a clone size; where given, it reads once, few, many or a size class.

d_call j_call clone_size v_call cdr3_nt cdr3_aa
TRBD1 TRBJ1-2 NA TRBV28 TGTGCCAGCAGTTCGTCCGGGACAGGGAACTATGGCTACACCTTC CASSSSGTGNYGYTF
NA TRBJ1-1 NA TRBV12-3/TRBV12-4 TGTGCCAGCAGTTTTGGGGGGGGAGCTTTCTTT CASSFGGGAFF
NA TRBJ1-2 NA TRBV28 TGTGCCAGCAGTTTAATCACTGGGGCCCAGGGGGGCTACACCTTC CASSLITGAQGGYTF
NA TRBJ2-5 NA TRBV3-1/TRBV3-2 TGTGCCAGCAGCCAAGTTTGGGAGACCCAGTACTTC CASSQVWETQYF
NA TRBJ2-3 NA TRBV11-3 TGTGCCAGCAGCTTAGGGTTCATAGGGGGAGATACGCAGTATTTT CASSLGFIGGDTQYF
TRBD1 TRBJ1-2 once TRBV10-3 TGTGCCATCAGTGCGCGACAGGGACCGGCTAACTATGGCTACACCTTC CAISARQGPANYGYTF
NA TRBJ1-4 NA TRBV10-3 TGTGCCATCAGTCAGGGTGGGGATGAAAAACTGTTTTTT CAISQGGDEKLFF
TRBD1 TRBJ1-3 NA TRBV7-6 TGTGCCAGCAGCCGAGGGGAGCGACAGGGTCTACCTGGAAACACCATATATTTT CASSRGERQGLPGNTIYF
NA TRBJ1-2 NA TRBV5-4 TGTGCCAGCAGCTTGAGTCAGGGGTTTGGGTATGGCTACACCTTC CASSLSQGFGYGYTF
TRBD1 TRBJ2-7 NA TRBV14 TGTGCCAGCAGCCAAGTGGGACAGAGAAGATACGAGCAGTACTTC CASSQVGQRRYEQYF
NA TRBJ2-2 NA TRBV5-1 TGCGCCAGCAGCGCCGAAGGGGTTTCGAACACCGGGGAGCTGTTTTTT CASSAEGVSNTGELFF
NA TRBJ2-3 NA TRBV9 TGTGCCAGCAGCCCCATAGGGTTACCAGATACGCAGTATTTT CASSPIGLPDTQYF
TRBD1 TRBJ2-5 NA TRBV9 TGTGCCAGCAGCCGGACAGGGGCGGAGACCCAGTACTTC CASSRTGAETQYF